A selection of T cell receptor beta chains follows, all from one sample in a study of T-cell memory formation after mild COVID-19. TCRdb independently ran MiXCR on the 5' RACE reads; one entry per CDR3 protein. The table lists approximately 48,000 distinct CDR3 sequences, over 6.5% of them singletons, with 1.4% in the top ten. Sequenced: PBMCs or a T cell subset sorted from them (not recorded which). The receptors stem from a man younger than 35 who had mild COVID-19 (a few samples of this study predate the infection). Cell type and time point are not known. Each CDR3 is given with its conserved first and last residue. D genes are given only for firm matches. Size tells how often a clone was seen (once, few, many) or the class of an expanded clone, and some rows leave it out.

clone_size	cdr3_length	v_call	j_call	d_call	cdr3_nt	cdr3_aa
.	17	TRBV3-1	TRBJ1-4	TRBD1	TGTGCCAGCAGCCAAGGACCCGGTGGGACAGGGGATGAAAAACTGTTTTTT	CASSQGPGGTGDEKLFF
.	12	TRBV27	TRBJ2-3	.	TGTGCCAGCAAAACTAGCACAGATACGCAGTATTTT	CASKTSTDTQYF
many	17	TRBV6-5	TRBJ2-7	.	TGTGCCAGCAGTTACTCCCCCGGACCGGCTGAACACTACGAGCAGTACTTC	CASSYSPGPAEHYEQYF
.	15	TRBV7-2	TRBJ1-2	.	TGTGCCAGCAGCCCCATGTCAGGGGACGGTGGTGGCTACACCTTC	CASSPMSGDGGGYTF
few	14	TRBV7-2	TRBJ1-2	.	TGTGCCAGCAGCTTATCAGGACTAAACTATGGCTACACCTTC	CASSLSGLNYGYTF
few	14	TRBV4-3	TRBJ1-2	TRBD1	TGCGCCAGCAGCCAACGTGACAGGGATTATGGCTACACCTTC	CASSQRDRDYGYTF
few	11	TRBV12-5	TRBJ2-3	.	TGTGCTAGTGGCATAGGAGATACGCAGTATTTT	CASGIGDTQYF
few	14	TRBV19	TRBJ2-7	.	TGTGCCAGTAGTACGACGGGACCTCGGGACGAGCAGTACTTC	CASSTTGPRDEQYF
many	15	TRBV7-9	TRBJ1-1	.	TGTGCCAGTGAAACAGGGAGCGGCATGAACACTGAAGCTTTCTTT	CASETGSGMNTEAFF
few	15	TRBV15	TRBJ2-1	.	TGTGCCACCAGCAGAGATCGGGGTAATTACAATGAGCAGTTCTTC	CATSRDRGNYNEQFF
.	18	TRBV7-9	TRBJ2-3	.	TGTGCCAGCAGCTTAGGCTCGGACACAGAAATTGACGCAGATACGCAGTATTTT	CASSLGSDTEIDADTQYF
.	16	TRBV5-1	TRBJ2-1	.	TGCGCCAGCAGCCTCGGACTGTTCAGCTCCTACAATGAGCAGTTCTTC	CASSLGLFSSYNEQFF
.	15	TRBV4-3	TRBJ2-3	.	TGCGCCAGCAGCCAAGACCTTAGGAGTTTGGATACGCAGTATTTT	CASSQDLRSLDTQYF
.	14	TRBV7-2	TRBJ2-3	.	TGTGCCAGCAGCCTTTCATCTAGCACAGATACGCAGTATTTT	CASSLSSSTDTQYF
few	15	TRBV5-4	TRBJ1-2	.	TGTGCCAGCAGCACGCCGCGGGACTCTCTCTATGGCTACACCTTC	CASSTPRDSLYGYTF
few	13	TRBV7-9	TRBJ2-5	TRBD1	TGTGCCAGCAGCCGGACAGGGCCCGAGACCCAGTACTTC	CASSRTGPETQYF
.	14	TRBV7-2	TRBJ2-7	TRBD2	TGTGCCAGCAGCTCCGGCGGCGGGGGGTACGAGCAGTACTTC	CASSSGGGGYEQYF
.	14	TRBV12-3/TRBV12-4	TRBJ1-1	.	TGTGCCAGCAGTGACCAGACAGGACCAAAGCGGGCTTTCTTT	CASSDQTGPKRAFF
.	16	TRBV7-6	TRBJ2-2	TRBD1	TGTGCCAGCAGCTTGATCGGGACAGGGGCCACCGGGGAGCTGTTTTTT	CASSLIGTGATGELFF
.	14	TRBV27	TRBJ1-4	.	TGTGCCAGCAGTTTCTACTCAGGCGATGAAAAACTGTTTTTT	CASSFYSGDEKLFF
many	15	TRBV5-1	TRBJ2-1	TRBD1	TGCGCCAGCAGCCGTCCGGGACAGGGGGCTAGTGAGCAGTTCTTC	CASSRPGQGASEQFF
few	14	TRBV5-1	TRBJ2-7	TRBD1	TGCGCCAGCAGCGGAACCGGGACAGGGGGTGAGCAGTACTTC	CASSGTGTGGEQYF
.	15	TRBV12-3/TRBV12-4	TRBJ1-5	.	TGTGCCAGCAGTTCCCGGGTGTCGGGCAATCAGCCCCAGCATTTT	CASSSRVSGNQPQHF
few	14	TRBV6-5	TRBJ1-5	.	TGTGCCAGCAGTTACTCGCCGGGACCTCAGCCCCAGCATTTT	CASSYSPGPQPQHF
many	13	TRBV7-9	TRBJ2-1	.	TGTGCCAGCAGCTTAGATAGTTGGAATGAGCAGTTCTTC	CASSLDSWNEQFF
few	15	TRBV20-1	TRBJ1-2	.	TGCAGTGCTACCCTATCGGGGGGAAGGGACTATGGCTACACCTTC	CSATLSGGRDYGYTF
few	14	TRBV18	TRBJ2-5	TRBD2	TGTGCCAGCTCACAGAATAGCGGGCAAGAGACCCAGTACTTC	CASSQNSGQETQYF
many	17	TRBV4-3	TRBJ2-3	TRBD2	TGCGCCAGCAGCCAACGGCTAGCGGGGGGCAGCACAGATACGCAGTATTTT	CASSQRLAGGSTDTQYF
many	15	TRBV5-1	TRBJ1-1	TRBD1	TGCGCCAGCAGCTTGGCCTGGCAGGGGGACACTGAAGCTTTCTTT	CASSLAWQGDTEAFF
.	11	TRBV24-1	TRBJ2-1	.	TGTGCCACCAGTGCCGGGTCCGTGCAGTTCTTC	CATSAGSVQFF
few	16	TRBV5-1	TRBJ1-1	TRBD1	TGCGCCAGCAGCTCGGGGGCCGGGACAGGGGTCCCTGAAGCTTTCTTT	CASSSGAGTGVPEAFF
.	13	TRBV30	TRBJ1-5	.	TGTGCCTGGGACACAGGGAGCAATCAGCCCCAGCATTTT	CAWDTGSNQPQHF
many	15	TRBV4-3	TRBJ1-5	TRBD1	TGCGCCAGCAGCCAAGATGGGGACAGAAATCAGCCCCAGCATTTT	CASSQDGDRNQPQHF
few	15	TRBV6-6	TRBJ2-7	.	TGTGCCAGCAGGCTAGCCGGGTTCCTCGGCCACGAGCAGTACTTC	CASRLAGFLGHEQYF
.	13	TRBV7-2	TRBJ2-5	.	TGTGCCAGCAGCTTAGCTCAGAAAGAGACCCAGTACTTC	CASSLAQKETQYF
many	15	TRBV7-9	TRBJ2-1	TRBD1	TGTGCCAGCAGCTCGAGGACAGGGCGGGTCAATGAGCAGTTCTTC	CASSSRTGRVNEQFF
.	13	TRBV3-1	TRBJ1-6	.	TGTGCCAGCAGCCAAGGCCAGGATTCACCCCTCCACTTT	CASSQGQDSPLHF
.	15	TRBV7-6	TRBJ2-5	TRBD1	TGTGCCAGCAGCTTAGGACAGGGGGCTTGGGAGACCCAGTACTTC	CASSLGQGAWETQYF
.	13	TRBV7-6	TRBJ2-7	.	TGTGCCAGCAGCACTTTTTTTGGATACGAGCAGTACTTC	CASSTFFGYEQYF
.	13	TRBV29-1	TRBJ1-4	.	TGCAGCGTTGAAAGCTTGGGGAGTGAAAAACTGTTTTTT	CSVESLGSEKLFF
.	15	TRBV6-5	TRBJ1-2	.	TGTGCCAGCAGTTACTCAGCAGGGGTCGGGTATGGCTACACCTTC	CASSYSAGVGYGYTF
many	17	TRBV7-6	TRBJ2-5	.	TGTGCCAGCAGCTTAGCAGCGGCGACCGCTACCCAAGAGACCCAGTACTTC	CASSLAAATATQETQYF
many	14	TRBV7-2	TRBJ2-5	.	TGTGCCAGCAGCTTATCAGCGGCTCAAGAGACCCAGTACTTC	CASSLSAAQETQYF
.	13	TRBV5-1	TRBJ1-2	.	TGCGCCAGCAGCCCCCGGGTTTTCTATGGCTACACCTTC	CASSPRVFYGYTF
many	14	TRBV29-1	TRBJ2-3	.	TGCAGCGCCGCCGGGAGACTGAACACAGATACGCAGTATTTT	CSAAGRLNTDTQYF
many	12	TRBV29-1	TRBJ2-1	.	TGCAGCGCTGAGAGGGGAGTCAATGAGCAGTTCTTC	CSAERGVNEQFF